Given below is one T cell receptor (beta chain) in context. Its matching antigen is unknown. The sample comes from a study of T cells in Graves' hyperthyroidism and ophthalmopathy. Study-wide findings and caveats: The model anticipated ophthalmopathy a median approximately six months pre-onset. Separating ophthalmopathy from stable hyperthyroidism was achieved by a 13 V-J model. Among clonotypes expanded in thyroid above 0.001, most were also found in blood.

A Clinical Activity Score of at least 3, a NOSPECS grade of at least 4 and a duration under 3 months were recorded in the ophthalmopathy patients. Germline loops: CDR1 PRHDT, CDR2 FYEKMQ (reference sequence). The CDR3 runs 13 residues. Deletions cut 6 bases from V and 3 bases from J, with 12 bases between. TCR beta CDR3 sequences were amplified from RNA transcripts. HTBI primers were the set used in a first-round RT-PCR of the TCR CDR3. TCRdb processed the multiplex PCR reads anew with MiXCR; each CDR3 protein has one entry. The repertoire includes approximately 690,000 distinct CDR3 sequences, about 20% of them detected once, and approximately 30% sits in the top ten.

This receptor was taken from a man aged 25 to 45 with Graves' ophthalmopathy. The sequenced material came from blood. The V and J genes are TRBV13 and TRBJ2-7; TRBD2 is a possible D gene (5 bases). In DNA form, the CDR3 reads TGTGCCAGCAGTCTCATCGCGGGCTACGAGCAGTACTTC. This codes for CASSLIAGYEQYF.